The text below deals with one T cell receptor (beta chain). Its specificity is unknown. The data are from a study of persistence of HIV-infected CD4 T cells. Turning to the study itself: Blood samples, up to about 200 mL, came from multiple time points, except two leukapheresis donors sampled once.

V trimming: 4 bases; J trimming: 0 bases; junction bases outside the gene matches: 10. This CDR3 spans 20 amino acids. Germline V gene sequence: CDR1 SNHLY, CDR2 FYNNEI. Nonspecific anti-CD3/anti-CD28 bead stimulation represents the broad CD4+ T cell repertoire. CD4+ T cells upregulating both CD40 ligand and CD69 were sorted as responding cells. Sequencing used immunoSEQ version 4 in survey mode. TCRdb's table, derived via immunoSEQ multiplex PCR, lists solely in-frame clones and lacks some. The sample lists roughly 43,000 clones, about 89% seen once, with 1.8% in the top ten. The sequence was collected from an adult man with HIV who was CMV-seropositive. The rearrangement uses TRBV2 and TRBJ1-6; TRBD1 matches at 12 bases. The sample here was CD4+ T cells sorted from PBMCs after roughly 20-hour stimulation, taken from a patient who received antiretroviral therapy. CDR3 sequence (DNA): TGTGCCAGCAGTGTAAGGGGGACAGGGGGCACCAGCTCCTATAATTCACCCCTCCACTTT. This gives the protein CASSVRGTGGTSSYNSPLHF.